The 31 T cell receptor beta chains listed next were all sequenced from one sample in a study of shared clonotypes between healthy human individuals. Repertoires were generated with immunoSEQ multiplex PCR, while TCRdb's copy carries only in-frame clones and drops some. The table lists about 2 million clones, roughly 94% of them singletons. It was CD45RO-negative cells, positively selected for CCR7, that made up naive CD8 cells, with terminally differentiated effector memory CD45RA+ cells excluded. Sequenced material: naive CD8+ T cells sorted from blood. These receptors all come from a man aged 18-30 years in good health.

The chain employs TRBV4-1 and TRBJ2-3, with unresolved D. Between the trimmed V and J ends, which lost 1 base and 2 bases, there was a span of 7 bases. This CDR3 has 14 residues. The germline V gene has CDR1 MGHRA and CDR2 YSYEKL. The CDR3 loop reads CASSQVQLTDTQYF. The CDR3 bases are TGCGCCAGCAGCCAAGTCCAGCTCACAGATACGCAGTATTTT.

The genes are TRBV14 and TRBJ2-3; D ambiguous. The germline V gene has CDR1 SGHDN and CDR2 FVKESK. The CDR3 consists of 14 residues. Trimming left V 2 bases short and J 4 bases short, with 10 bases between. CDR3 region: CASSQLAPSDTQYF. CDR3 sequence (DNA): TGTGCCAGCAGCCAACTGGCCCCTTCAGATACGCAGTATTTT.

As concerns this clone: The sample contains more than one DNA sequence encoding this CDR3. The chain uses TRBV9 and TRBJ2-7; maybe TRBD2 (6 bases). CDR3 size: 15 residues. V lost 0 bases and J lost 4, with 14 bases in between. Germline-derived CDR1 and CDR2 are SGDLS and YYNGEE. CDR3 region: CASSVGGGSAYEQYF. The CDR3 nucleotides read TGTGCCAGCAGCGTAGGAGGAGGGAGTGCGTACGAGCAGTACTTC.

The chain couples TRBV4-1 to TRBJ1-1, with TRBD1 matching 10 bases. The germline gives CDR1 MGHRA, CDR2 YSYEKL. The ends lost 2 bases at V and 3 bases at J; junction bases unmatched: 3. The CDR3 consists of 15 residues. CDR3 amino acids: CASSQFGQGDTEAFF. The CDR3 coding sequence is TGCGCCAGCAGCCAATTTGGACAGGGGGACACTGAAGCTTTCTTT.

This chain connects TRBV29-1 to TRBJ2-1; 9 bases fit TRBD1. Germline V gene sequence: CDR1 SQVTM, CDR2 ANQGSEA. V dropped 3 bases and J dropped 9; count of bases not matched to a gene: 6. The CDR3 has 13 residues. The CDR3 reads CSVEYRGRPEQFF. Here the CDR3 DNA reads TGCAGCGTTGAGTACAGGGGGCGCCCTGAGCAGTTCTTC.

The chain couples TRBV7-2 to TRBJ2-1, with 11 bases identical to TRBD2. Germline values: CDR1 SGHTA, CDR2 FQGNSA. The CDR3 has 15 amino acids. V was clipped by 3 bases and J by 6 bases; unmatched bases: 4. The CDR3 sequence is CASSFSGGAGNEQFF. The CDR3 DNA sequence: TGTGCCAGCAGCTTTAGCGGGGGGGCCGGCAATGAGCAGTTCTTC.

J is TRBJ1-3 and V is TRBV5-4; TRBD1 is a possible D gene (5 bases). The CDR3 has 15 amino acids. CDR1 is SGHNT and CDR2 is YYREEE in the germline V gene (reference sequence). Trimming took 1 base from V and 2 from J, leaving 10 bases between them. The CDR3 here is CASSLSAGTGNTIYF. CDR3 sequence (DNA): TGTGCCAGCAGCTTGTCGGCAGGGACTGGAAACACCATATATTTT.

The V call is TRBV10-3, the J call TRBJ2-3; TRBD2 aligns across 13 bases. From germline, CDR1 is ENHRY and CDR2 SYGVKD. V shed 3 bases and J 5 bases; nucleotides not matched to a gene: 2. CDR3 length equals 15 residues. CDR3 DNA: TGTGCCATCAGTGACGGGACTAGCGGGAAAGATACGCAGTATTTT. It encodes CAISDGTSGKDTQYF.

This chain connects TRBV9 to TRBJ2-1; either TRBD1 or TRBD2 may supply D (5 bases each). Germline loops: CDR1 SGDLS, CDR2 YYNGEE. With 3 bases removed from V and 2 bases from J, the gap between germline ends came to 12 bases. This CDR3 region has 15 residues. CDR3 nucleotide sequence: TGTGCCAGCAGCGCCTCGGGACCTCCCTACAATGAGCAGTTCTTC. Translation: CASSASGPPYNEQFF.

About this clone itself: Other DNA sequences in the sample encode the same CDR3. The rearrangement joins TRBV5-1 to TRBJ2-7; D unclear. With 4 bases removed from V and 2 bases from J, the gap between germline ends came to 7 bases. Germline lookup yields CDR1 SGHRS and CDR2 YFSETQ. The CDR3 sequence is 12 residues long. The CDR3 spells CASSPDTYEQYF. The DNA for the CDR3 is TGCGCCAGCAGCCCCGACACCTACGAGCAGTACTTC.

This clone was recorded once. The chain employs TRBV11-2 and TRBJ2-7, with TRBD2 as a possible D gene (5 bases). V gave up 5 bases and J gave up 5 bases, with 19 bases separating them. The germline V gene has CDR1 SGHAT and CDR2 FQNNGV. The CDR3 consists of 15 residues. CDR3 DNA sequence: TGTGCCAGCAGCGCGGACTCCGGGAACGCCCACGAGCAGTACTTC. It encodes CASSADSGNAHEQYF.

In this sample, this clone turned up once. This specimen includes other DNA sequences encoding the same CDR3. This chain joins TRBV6-5 and TRBJ2-7; 8 bases line up with TRBD1. Germline CDR1 reads MNHEY; CDR2 reads SVGAGI. The CDR3 consists of 14 residues. V lost 6 bases and J lost 1; bases outside the gene matches: 5. CDR3 sequence: CASSPGQGSYEQYF. In DNA form, the CDR3 reads TGTGCCAGCAGCCCAGGACAGGGTTCCTACGAGCAGTACTTC.

The rearrangement uses TRBV29-1 and TRBJ1-2; D is ambiguous. The CDR3 runs 13 residues. V dropped 0 bases and J dropped 7 bases, with 12 bases sitting between them. Germline V gene data show CDR1 as SQVTM and CDR2 as ANQGSEA. The CDR3 reads CSVEDLEVLGYTF. DNA for the CDR3: TGCAGCGTTGAAGATCTAGAGGTTCTTGGCTACACCTTC.

The rearrangement joins TRBV13 to TRBJ2-7; D not resolved. V was clipped by 4 bases and J by 0 bases, with 7 bases between them. In germline, CDR1 is PRHDT, CDR2 FYEKMQ (reference sequence). This CDR3 has 13 amino acids. The CDR3 protein is CASSSPYSYEQYF. The DNA for the CDR3 is TGTGCCAGCAGCTCCCCCTACTCCTACGAGCAGTACTTC.

The chain joins TRBV7-6 to TRBJ2-2; no definite D call. The germline V gene has CDR1 SGHVS and CDR2 FNYEAQ. Trimming cost V 2 bases and J 0 bases, with 10 bases left between them. The CDR3 extends over 16 amino acids. The CDR3 loop is CASSLLSLSNTGELFF. The CDR3, as DNA: TGTGCCAGCAGCTTATTGTCATTGTCGAACACCGGGGAGCTGTTTTTT.

The chain's CDR3 is CASSEVWGYQETQYF. CDR3 DNA: TGTGCCAGCAGTGAAGTATGGGGGTACCAAGAGACCCAGTACTTC. The V call is TRBV25-1, the J call TRBJ2-5; D may match TRBD1 or TRBD2 (5 bases each). The CDR3 is made up of 15 amino acids. Germline-derived CDR1 and CDR2 are MGHDK and SYGVNS. Trimming removed 2 bases from V and 0 bases from J, with 10 bases in between.

The chain couples TRBV13 to TRBJ1-1; tentative D call: TRBD1 (5 bases). This CDR3 is built from 13 residues. Germline CDR1 PRHDT, CDR2 FYEKMQ (reference sequence). V lost 4 bases to trimming and J lost 5 bases, with 11 bases between them. DNA of the CDR3: TGTGCCAGCAGCTGGGGCCCTGCTACTGAAGCTTTCTTT. This encodes CASSWGPATEAFF.

This clone occurred once. V usage is TRBV2 and J usage is TRBJ2-1; 10 positions agree with TRBD2. The length of the CDR3 is 18 residues. V shed 7 bases and J 0 bases; nucleotides not matched to a gene: 12. Germline CDR1 SNHLY, CDR2 FYNNEI. The CDR3 sequence is CASKGGLASLSSYNEQFF. CDR3 DNA sequence: TGTGCCAGCAAGGGGGGACTAGCGTCTTTAAGCTCCTACAATGAGCAGTTCTTC.

Comment on this clone: The same CDR3 is also encoded by other DNA sequences in this sample. The genes are TRBV7-9 and TRBJ2-1, with no clear D. Germline CDR1 reads SEHNR; CDR2 reads FQNEAQ (reference sequence). V was shortened by 5 bases and J by 4 bases, with 9 bases between the two germline ends. This CDR3 contains 13 residues. As DNA, the CDR3 is TGTGCCAGCAGCCCCCCTCGTTACAATGAGCAGTTCTTC. It is translated as CASSPPRYNEQFF.

This chain links TRBV5-5 with TRBJ1-4; D remains ambiguous. Germline V CDR1 and CDR2: SGHKS, YYEKEE (reference sequence). This CDR3 is built from 13 residues. Deletions cut 4 bases from V and 4 bases from J, with 8 bases between. CDR3 sequence reads: CASSTASNEKLFF. The CDR3 DNA is TGTGCCAGCAGCACAGCCAGTAATGAAAAACTGTTTTTT.

This chain connects TRBV7-2 to TRBJ2-7, with D perhaps matching TRBD2 (5 bases). This CDR3 spans 14 amino acids. V lost 2 bases to trimming and J lost 5 bases, with 13 bases between them. Per the germline V gene, CDR1 is SGHTA and CDR2 is FQGNSA. CDR3: CASSLLQRSDEQYF. The CDR3 DNA sequence: TGTGCCAGCAGCTTACTTCAGCGGTCGGACGAGCAGTACTTC.

This rearrangement joins TRBV29-1 to TRBJ1-4; unclear D gene. The CDR3 length is 13 residues. Germline-derived CDR1 and CDR2 are SQVTM and ANQGSEA. V was cut by 0 bases and J by 6 bases, with 8 bases left in between. The CDR3 sequence: CSVEDLGDEKLFF. As DNA, the CDR3 is TGCAGCGTTGAAGATCTTGGGGATGAAAAACTGTTTTTT.

The gene calls are TRBV7-9 and TRBJ2-3, with D uncertain. In germline, CDR1 is SEHNR, CDR2 FQNEAQ (reference sequence). V was pared by 7 bases and J by 3 bases, with 8 bases between. The CDR3 runs 12 residues. The chain's CDR3 is CASTSRTDTQYF. As DNA, the CDR3 is TGTGCCAGCACCTCCCGAACAGATACGCAGTATTTT.

This clone was counted once. The J gene is TRBJ2-6, the V gene TRBV9; TRBD2 matches 8 bases. V gave up 0 bases and J gave up 4 bases; unmatched junction bases: 6. CDR3 length: 17 amino acids. Germline values: CDR1 SGDLS, CDR2 YYNGEE. CDR3 protein: CASSVAGGPVGANVLTF. The CDR3, as DNA: TGTGCCAGCAGCGTAGCGGGGGGGCCGGTAGGGGCCAACGTCCTGACTTTC.

This clone was recorded once. In DNA form, the CDR3 reads TGTGCCAGCAGTGACTCGGGTTCTGGAAACACCATATATTTT. It translates to CASSDSGSGNTIYF. The chain recombines TRBV2 with TRBJ1-3; D uncertain. Germline CDR1 and CDR2: SNHLY and FYNNEI. The CDR3 consists of 14 residues. With 3 bases removed from V and 1 base from J, the gap between germline ends came to 7 bases.

This rearrangement joins TRBV7-9 to TRBJ1-2; 9 bases are shared with TRBD1. V lost 6 bases to trimming and J lost 0 bases; unmatched junction nucleotides: 8. Germline V gives CDR1 SEHNR, CDR2 FQNEAQ (reference sequence). The length of the CDR3 is 16 residues. The CDR3 loop reads CASRRPGQGANYGYTF. The CDR3 DNA sequence: TGTGCCAGCAGACGACCGGGACAGGGAGCTAACTATGGCTACACCTTC.

Of note for this clone: This sample includes further DNA sequences coding for the same CDR3. The chain has TRBV27 and TRBJ2-1, with D possibly matching TRBD1 (6 bases). Germline CDR1 is MNHEY and CDR2 is SMNVEV (reference sequence). V was shortened by 2 bases and J by 2 bases, with 10 bases between the two germline ends. CDR3 length: 15 residues. The CDR3 region has the DNA TGTGCCAGCAGTTTAGGGGGCGCCCCCTACAATGAGCAGTTCTTC. Its translation: CASSLGGAPYNEQFF.

This chain uses TRBV30 with TRBJ2-3; D unresolved. V lost 4 bases and J lost 7, with 6 bases in between. Germline values: CDR1 GTSNPN, CDR2 SVGIG (reference sequence). CDR3 size: 10 residues. CDR3 sequence (DNA): TGTGCCTGGAAGGGCTATACGCAGTATTTT. This codes for CAWKGYTQYF.

The rearrangement joins TRBV27 to TRBJ2-3; 11 nucleotides align to TRBD2. The germline V gene has CDR1 MNHEY and CDR2 SMNVEV (reference sequence). The CDR3 has 17 residues. The V and J ends lost 2 bases and 4 bases, in that order; junction bases with no gene match: 8. DNA for the CDR3: TGTGCCAGCAGTTTAACAATAGCGGGGGGGCGGGCAGATACGCAGTATTTT. Its protein is CASSLTIAGGRADTQYF.

V and J are TRBV6-1 and TRBJ2-7; TRBD1 matches 9 bases. Germline CDR1 MNHNS, CDR2 SASEGT. With 7 bases clipped from V and 4 bases from J, the junction kept 5 bases outside the gene matches. This CDR3 spans 13 amino acids. For the CDR3, the DNA is TGTGCCAGCACGCACAGGGGGCTATACGAGCAGTACTTC. As protein: CASTHRGLYEQYF.

The CDR3 region is CAWSGLAGVTDTQYF. CDR3 nucleotides: TGTGCCTGGAGTGGCCTAGCGGGGGTTACAGATACGCAGTATTTT. The V gene is TRBV30, the J gene TRBJ2-3, with 10 bases fitting TRBD2. This CDR3 region has 15 residues. Germline lookup yields CDR1 GTSNPN and CDR2 SVGIG (reference sequence). The V and J ends lost 1 base and 3 bases, in that order; junction bases with no gene match: 4.